Following are 4 T cell receptor beta chains from one sample sequenced in a study of T cells after yellow fever vaccination. TCRdb re-derived calls from the 5' RACE reads in MiXCR, one entry per CDR3 protein. Of hundreds of thousands of distinct CDR3 sequences in the sample, approximately 16% were seen once. The sequences come from PBMCs, collected 5 days after the first yellow fever vaccination. All receptors come from a man between 18 and 29 years old who received the YFV17D yellow fever vaccine.

V usage is TRBV6-5 and J usage is TRBJ2-7; D perhaps matches TRBD2 (5 bases). The CDR3 contains 13 residues. V was shortened by 2 bases and J by 7 bases, with 12 bases between the two germline ends. The germline CDR1 and CDR2 sequences are MNHEY and SVGAGI. Written as DNA, the CDR3 is TGTGCCAGCAGTTACCCGGGGTTGGAAGAGCAGTACTTC. Its protein is CASSYPGLEEQYF.

The chain is built from TRBV7-2 and TRBJ2-1, with D hard to call. V was clipped by 5 bases and J by 6 bases, with 14 bases between them. From germline, CDR1 is SGHTA and CDR2 FQGNSA. The CDR3 length is 14 residues. This CDR3 is CASSPHSWVNEQFF. CDR3 bases: TGTGCCAGCAGCCCCCACTCTTGGGTCAATGAGCAGTTCTTC.

V usage is TRBV19 and J usage is TRBJ2-5; D remains unclear. V lost 4 bases and J 4 bases, leaving 13 bases between the germline ends. Germline loops: CDR1 LNHDA, CDR2 SQIVND (reference sequence). The CDR3 totals 14 residues. The CDR3 loop reads CASSRRSRRETQYF. In DNA, the CDR3 is TGTGCCAGTAGTAGGCGGAGCAGAAGAGAGACCCAGTACTTC.

J is TRBJ2-7 and V is TRBV7-9, with 10 bases aligning to TRBD1. V lost 3 bases, J lost 5 bases, and 4 bases stayed unmatched. Germline V gives CDR1 SEHNR, CDR2 FQNEAQ (reference sequence). The CDR3 consists of 14 residues. CDR3 in DNA: TGTGCCAGCAGCTTGGGGACAGGGGCCCACGAGCAGTACTTC. This codes for CASSLGTGAHEQYF.